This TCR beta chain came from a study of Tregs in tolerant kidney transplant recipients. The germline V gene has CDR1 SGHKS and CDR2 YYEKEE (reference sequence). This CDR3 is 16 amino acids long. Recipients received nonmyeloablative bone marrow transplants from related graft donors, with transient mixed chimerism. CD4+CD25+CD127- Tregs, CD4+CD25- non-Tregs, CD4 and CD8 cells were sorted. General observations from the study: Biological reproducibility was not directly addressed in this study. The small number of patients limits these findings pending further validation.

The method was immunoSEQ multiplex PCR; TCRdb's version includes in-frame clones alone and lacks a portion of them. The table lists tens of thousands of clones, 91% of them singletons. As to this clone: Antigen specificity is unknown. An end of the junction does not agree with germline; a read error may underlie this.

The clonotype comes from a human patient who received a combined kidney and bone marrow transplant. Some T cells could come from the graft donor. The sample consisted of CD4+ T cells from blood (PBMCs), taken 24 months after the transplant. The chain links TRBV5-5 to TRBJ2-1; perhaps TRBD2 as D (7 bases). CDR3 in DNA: TGTGCCAGCAGGTTGGGGGGGGGCCGGAGGGACAATGAGCAGTTCTTC. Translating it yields CASRLGGGRRDNEQFF.